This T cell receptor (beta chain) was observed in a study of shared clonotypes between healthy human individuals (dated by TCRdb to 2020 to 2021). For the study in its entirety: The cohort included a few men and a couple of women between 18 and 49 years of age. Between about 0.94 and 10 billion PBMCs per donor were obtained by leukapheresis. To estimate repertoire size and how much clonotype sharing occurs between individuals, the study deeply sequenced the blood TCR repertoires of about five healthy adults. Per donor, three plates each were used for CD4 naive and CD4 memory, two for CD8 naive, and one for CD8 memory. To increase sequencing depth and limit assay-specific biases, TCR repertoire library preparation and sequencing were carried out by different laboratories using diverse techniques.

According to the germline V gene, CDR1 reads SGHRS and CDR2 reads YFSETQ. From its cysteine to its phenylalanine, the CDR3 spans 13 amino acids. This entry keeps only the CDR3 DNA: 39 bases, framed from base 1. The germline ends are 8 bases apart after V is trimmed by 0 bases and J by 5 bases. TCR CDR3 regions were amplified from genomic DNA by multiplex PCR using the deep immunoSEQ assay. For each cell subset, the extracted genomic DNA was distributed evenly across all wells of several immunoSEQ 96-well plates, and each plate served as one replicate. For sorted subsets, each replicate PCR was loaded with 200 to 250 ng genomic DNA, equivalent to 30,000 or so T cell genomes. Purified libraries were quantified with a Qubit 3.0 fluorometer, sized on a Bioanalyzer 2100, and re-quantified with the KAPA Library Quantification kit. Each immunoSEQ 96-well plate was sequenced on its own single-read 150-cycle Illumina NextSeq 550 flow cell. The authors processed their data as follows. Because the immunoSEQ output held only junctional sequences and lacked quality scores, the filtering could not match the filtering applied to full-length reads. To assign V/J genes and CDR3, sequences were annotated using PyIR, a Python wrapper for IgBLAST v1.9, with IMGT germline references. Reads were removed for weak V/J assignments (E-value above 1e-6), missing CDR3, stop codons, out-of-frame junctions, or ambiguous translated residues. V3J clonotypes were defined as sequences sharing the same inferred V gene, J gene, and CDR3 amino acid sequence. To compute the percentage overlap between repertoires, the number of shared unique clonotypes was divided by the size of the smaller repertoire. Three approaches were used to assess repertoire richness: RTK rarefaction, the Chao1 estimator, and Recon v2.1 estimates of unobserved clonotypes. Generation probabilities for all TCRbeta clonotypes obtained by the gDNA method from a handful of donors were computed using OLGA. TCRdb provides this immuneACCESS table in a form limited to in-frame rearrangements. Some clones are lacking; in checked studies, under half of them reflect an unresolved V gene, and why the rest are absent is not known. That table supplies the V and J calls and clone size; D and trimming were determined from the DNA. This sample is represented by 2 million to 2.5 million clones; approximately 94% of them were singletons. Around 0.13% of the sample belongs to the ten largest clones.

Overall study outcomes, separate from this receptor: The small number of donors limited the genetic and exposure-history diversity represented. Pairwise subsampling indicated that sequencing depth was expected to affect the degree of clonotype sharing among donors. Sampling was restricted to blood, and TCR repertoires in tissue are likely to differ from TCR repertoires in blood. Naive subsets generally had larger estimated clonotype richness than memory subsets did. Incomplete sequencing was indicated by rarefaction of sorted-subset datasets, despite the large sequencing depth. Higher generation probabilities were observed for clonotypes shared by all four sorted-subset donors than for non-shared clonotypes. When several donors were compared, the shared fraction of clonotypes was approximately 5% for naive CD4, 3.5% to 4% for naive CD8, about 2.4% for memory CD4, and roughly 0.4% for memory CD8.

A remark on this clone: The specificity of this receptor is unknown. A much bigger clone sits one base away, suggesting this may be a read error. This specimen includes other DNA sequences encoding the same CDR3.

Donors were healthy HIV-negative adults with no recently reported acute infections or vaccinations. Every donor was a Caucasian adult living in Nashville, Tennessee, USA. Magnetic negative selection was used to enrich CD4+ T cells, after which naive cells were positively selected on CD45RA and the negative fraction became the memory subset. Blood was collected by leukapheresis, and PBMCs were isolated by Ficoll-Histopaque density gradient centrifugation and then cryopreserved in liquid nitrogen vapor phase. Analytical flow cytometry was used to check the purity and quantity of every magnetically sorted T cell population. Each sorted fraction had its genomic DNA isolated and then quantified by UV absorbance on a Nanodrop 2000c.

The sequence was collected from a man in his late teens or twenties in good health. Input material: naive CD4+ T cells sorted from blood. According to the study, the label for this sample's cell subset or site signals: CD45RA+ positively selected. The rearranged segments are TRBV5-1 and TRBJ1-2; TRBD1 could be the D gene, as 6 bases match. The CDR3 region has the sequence CASSLAGEYGYTF. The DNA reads TGCGCCAGCAGCTTGGCAGGGGAGTATGGCTACACCTTC.